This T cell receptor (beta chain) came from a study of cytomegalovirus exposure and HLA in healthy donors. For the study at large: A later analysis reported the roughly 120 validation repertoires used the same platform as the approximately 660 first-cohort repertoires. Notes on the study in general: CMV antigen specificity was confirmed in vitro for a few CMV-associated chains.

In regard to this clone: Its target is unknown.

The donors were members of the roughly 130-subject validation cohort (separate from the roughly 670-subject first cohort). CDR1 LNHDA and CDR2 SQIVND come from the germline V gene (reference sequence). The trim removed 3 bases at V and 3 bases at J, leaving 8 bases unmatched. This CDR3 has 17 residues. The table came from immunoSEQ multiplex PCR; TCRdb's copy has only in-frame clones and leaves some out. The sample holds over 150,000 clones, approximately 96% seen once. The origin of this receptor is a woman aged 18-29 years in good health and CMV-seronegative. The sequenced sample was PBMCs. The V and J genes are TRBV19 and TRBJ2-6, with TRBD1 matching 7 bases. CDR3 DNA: TGTGCCAGTAGTATTTCTGGACAGGCCGTTGGGGCCAACGTCCTGACTTTC. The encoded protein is CASSISGQAVGANVLTF.